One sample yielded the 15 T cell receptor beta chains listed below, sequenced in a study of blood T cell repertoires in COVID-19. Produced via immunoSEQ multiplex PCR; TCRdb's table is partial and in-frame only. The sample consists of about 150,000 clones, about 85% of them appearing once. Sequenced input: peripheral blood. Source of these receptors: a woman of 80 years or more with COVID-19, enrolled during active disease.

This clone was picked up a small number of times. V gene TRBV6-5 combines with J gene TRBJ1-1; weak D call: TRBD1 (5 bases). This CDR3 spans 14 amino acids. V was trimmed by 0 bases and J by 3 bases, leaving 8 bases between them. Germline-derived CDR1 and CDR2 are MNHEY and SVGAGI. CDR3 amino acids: CASSYSGQDTEAFF. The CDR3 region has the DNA TGTGCCAGCAGTTACTCGGGGCAGGACACTGAAGCTTTCTTT.

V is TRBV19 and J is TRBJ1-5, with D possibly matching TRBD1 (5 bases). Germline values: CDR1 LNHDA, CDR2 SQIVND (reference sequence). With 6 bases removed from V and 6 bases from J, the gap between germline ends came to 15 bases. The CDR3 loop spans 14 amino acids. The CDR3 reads CASREWGGSQPQHF. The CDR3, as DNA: TGTGCCAGTAGGGAGTGGGGGGGGAGTCAGCCCCAGCATTTT.

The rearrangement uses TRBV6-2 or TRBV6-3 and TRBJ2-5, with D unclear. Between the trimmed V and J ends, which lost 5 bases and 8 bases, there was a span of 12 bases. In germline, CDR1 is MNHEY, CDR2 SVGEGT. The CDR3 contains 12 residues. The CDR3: CASSPPQRTQYF. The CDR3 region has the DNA TGTGCCAGCAGTCCCCCCCAGCGTACCCAGTACTTC.

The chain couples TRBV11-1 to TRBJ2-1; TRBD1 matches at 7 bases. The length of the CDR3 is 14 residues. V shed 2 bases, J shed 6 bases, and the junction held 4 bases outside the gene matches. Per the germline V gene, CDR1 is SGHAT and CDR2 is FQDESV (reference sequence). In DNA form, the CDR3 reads TGTGCCAGCAGCTTAAGTGCAGGGGGCAATGAGCAGTTCTTC. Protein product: CASSLSAGGNEQFF.

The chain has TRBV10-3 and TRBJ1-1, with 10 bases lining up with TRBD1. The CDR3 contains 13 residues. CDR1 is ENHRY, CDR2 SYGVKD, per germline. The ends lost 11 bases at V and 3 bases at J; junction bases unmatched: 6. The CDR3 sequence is CAVPGTGDTEAFF. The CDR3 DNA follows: TGTGCCGTTCCCGGGACAGGGGACACTGAAGCTTTCTTT.

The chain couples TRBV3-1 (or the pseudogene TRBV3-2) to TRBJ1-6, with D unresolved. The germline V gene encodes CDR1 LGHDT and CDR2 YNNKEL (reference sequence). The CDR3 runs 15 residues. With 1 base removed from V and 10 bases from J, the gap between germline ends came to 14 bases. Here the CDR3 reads CASSQVSPDGSPLHF. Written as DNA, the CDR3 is TGTGCCAGCAGCCAAGTTAGCCCAGATGGGTCACCCCTCCACTTT.

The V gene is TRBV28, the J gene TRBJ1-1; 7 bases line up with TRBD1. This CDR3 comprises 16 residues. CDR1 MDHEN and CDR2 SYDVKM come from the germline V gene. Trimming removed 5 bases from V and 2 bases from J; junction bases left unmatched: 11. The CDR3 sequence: CASSPLGDSRNTEAFF. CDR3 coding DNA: TGTGCCAGCAGTCCCCTTGGGGACAGCCGAAACACTGAAGCTTTCTTT.

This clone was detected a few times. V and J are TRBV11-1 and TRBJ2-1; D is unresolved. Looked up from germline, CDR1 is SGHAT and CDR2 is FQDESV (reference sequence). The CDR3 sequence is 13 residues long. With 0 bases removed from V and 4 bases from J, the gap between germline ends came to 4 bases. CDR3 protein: CASSLARYNEQFF. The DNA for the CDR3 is TGTGCCAGCAGCTTAGCCCGGTACAATGAGCAGTTCTTC.

This CDR3 reads CATTHDRNYEQYF. The CDR3 coding sequence is TGTGCCACGACCCACGACAGGAACTACGAGCAGTACTTC. This chain links TRBV10-3 with TRBJ2-7, with D maybe TRBD1 (6 bases). Germline V gives CDR1 ENHRY, CDR2 SYGVKD. The germline V and J ends were trimmed by 10 bases and 3 bases, with 16 bases remaining between them. The CDR3 spans 13 residues.

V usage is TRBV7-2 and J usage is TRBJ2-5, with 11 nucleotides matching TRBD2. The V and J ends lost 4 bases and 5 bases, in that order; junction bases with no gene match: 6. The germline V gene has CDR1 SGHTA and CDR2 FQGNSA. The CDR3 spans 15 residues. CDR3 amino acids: CASSSLTSGKETQYF. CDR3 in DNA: TGTGCCAGCAGCTCCCTGACTAGCGGGAAGGAGACCCAGTACTTC.

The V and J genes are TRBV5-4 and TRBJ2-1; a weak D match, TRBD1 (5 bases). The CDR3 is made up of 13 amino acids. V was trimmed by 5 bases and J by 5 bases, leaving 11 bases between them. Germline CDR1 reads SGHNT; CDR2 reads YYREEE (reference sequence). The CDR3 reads CASRPVGDNEQFF. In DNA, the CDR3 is TGTGCCAGCAGACCAGTAGGGGACAATGAGCAGTTCTTC.

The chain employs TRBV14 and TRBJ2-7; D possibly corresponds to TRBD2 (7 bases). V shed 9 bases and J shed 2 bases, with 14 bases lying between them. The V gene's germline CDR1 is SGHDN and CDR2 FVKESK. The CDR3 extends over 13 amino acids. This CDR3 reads CARGAGAPYEQYF. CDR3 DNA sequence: TGTGCCAGGGGGGCGGGGGCTCCCTACGAGCAGTACTTC.

Here the CDR3 DNA reads TGTGCCAGCAGCCAAGTCAGGAATTCACCCCTCCACTTT. Translated, it gives CASSQVRNSPLHF. This rearrangement joins TRBV3-1 (or the pseudogene TRBV3-2) to TRBJ1-6; D ambiguous. The CDR3 contains 13 residues. V was pared by 1 base and J by 7 bases, with 5 bases between. CDR1 and CDR2 from the germline V gene are LGHDT and YNNKEL (reference sequence).

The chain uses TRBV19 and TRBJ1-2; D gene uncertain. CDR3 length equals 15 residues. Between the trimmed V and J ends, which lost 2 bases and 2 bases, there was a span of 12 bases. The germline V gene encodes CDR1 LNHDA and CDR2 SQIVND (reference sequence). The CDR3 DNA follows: TGTGCCAGTAGTATAATGGCAGATAGCAACTATGGCTACACCTTC. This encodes CASSIMADSNYGYTF.

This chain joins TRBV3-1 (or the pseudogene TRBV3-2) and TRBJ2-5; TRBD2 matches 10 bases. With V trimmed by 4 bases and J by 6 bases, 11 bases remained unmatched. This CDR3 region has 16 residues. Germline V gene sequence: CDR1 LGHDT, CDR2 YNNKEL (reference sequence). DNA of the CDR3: TGTGCCAGCAGCCGTAAAGCGGGGGGGCCAGAAAAGACCCAGTACTTC. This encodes CASSRKAGGPEKTQYF.